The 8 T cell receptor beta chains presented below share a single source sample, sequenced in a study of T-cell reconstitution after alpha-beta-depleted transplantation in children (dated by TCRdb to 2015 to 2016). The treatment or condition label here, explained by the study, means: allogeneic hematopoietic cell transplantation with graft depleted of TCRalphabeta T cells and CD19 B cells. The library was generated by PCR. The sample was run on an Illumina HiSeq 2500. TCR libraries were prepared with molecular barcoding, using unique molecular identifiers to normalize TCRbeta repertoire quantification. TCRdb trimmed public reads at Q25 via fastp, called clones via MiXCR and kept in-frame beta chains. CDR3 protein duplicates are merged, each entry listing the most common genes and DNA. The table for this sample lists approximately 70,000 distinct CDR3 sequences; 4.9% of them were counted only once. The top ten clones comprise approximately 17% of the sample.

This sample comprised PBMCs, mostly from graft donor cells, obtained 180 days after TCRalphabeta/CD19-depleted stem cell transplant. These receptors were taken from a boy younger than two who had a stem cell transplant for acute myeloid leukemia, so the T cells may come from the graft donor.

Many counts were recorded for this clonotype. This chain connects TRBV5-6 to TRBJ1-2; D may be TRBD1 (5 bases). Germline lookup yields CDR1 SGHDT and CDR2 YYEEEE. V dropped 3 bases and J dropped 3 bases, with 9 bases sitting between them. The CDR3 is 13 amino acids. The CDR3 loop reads CASSSQGDYGYTF. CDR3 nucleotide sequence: TGTGCCAGCAGCTCTCAGGGAGACTATGGCTACACCTTC. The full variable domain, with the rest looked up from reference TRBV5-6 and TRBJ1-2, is DAGVTQSPTHLIKTRGQQVTLRCSPKSGHDTVSWYQQALGQGPQFIFQYYEEEERQRGNFPDRFSGHQFPNYSSELNVNALLLGDSALYLCASSSQGDYGYTFGSGTRLTVV.

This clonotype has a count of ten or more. The CDR3 DNA reads TGCAGTGCCAGGACGGTCTACTATGGCTACACCTTC. It yields the protein CSARTVYYGYTF. The V gene is TRBV20-1, the J gene TRBJ1-2; D gene unclear. This CDR3 contains 12 residues. Trimming cost V 6 bases and J 3 bases, with 11 bases left between them. CDR1 is DFQATT and CDR2 is SNEGSKA in the germline V gene (reference sequence).

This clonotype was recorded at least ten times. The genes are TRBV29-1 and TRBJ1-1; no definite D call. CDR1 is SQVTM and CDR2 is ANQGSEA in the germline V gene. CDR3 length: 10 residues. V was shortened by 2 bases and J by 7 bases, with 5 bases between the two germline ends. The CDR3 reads CSVETVEAFF. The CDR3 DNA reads TGCAGCGTTGAAACAGTTGAAGCTTTCTTT.

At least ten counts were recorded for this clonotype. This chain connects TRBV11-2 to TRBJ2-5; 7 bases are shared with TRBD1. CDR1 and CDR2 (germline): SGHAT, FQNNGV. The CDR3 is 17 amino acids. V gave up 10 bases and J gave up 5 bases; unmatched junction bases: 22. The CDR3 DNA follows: TGTGCCAACATAGACTTTTTCCGGGACACCAGGGGGGAGACCCAGTACTTC. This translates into CANIDFFRDTRGETQYF.

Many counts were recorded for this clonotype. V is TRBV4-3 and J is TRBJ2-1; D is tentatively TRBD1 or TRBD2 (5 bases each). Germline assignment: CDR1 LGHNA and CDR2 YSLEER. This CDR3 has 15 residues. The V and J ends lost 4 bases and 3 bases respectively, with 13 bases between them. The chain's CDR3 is CASSRDVTVYNEQFF. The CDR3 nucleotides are TGCGCCAGCAGCCGGGACGTTACTGTCTACAATGAGCAGTTCTTC.

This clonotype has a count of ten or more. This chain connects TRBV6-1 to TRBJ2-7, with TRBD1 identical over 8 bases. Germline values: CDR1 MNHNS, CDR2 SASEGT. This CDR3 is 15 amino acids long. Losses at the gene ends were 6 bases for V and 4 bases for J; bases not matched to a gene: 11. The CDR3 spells CASSPDRVLGYEQYV. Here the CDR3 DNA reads TGTGCCAGCAGCCCGGACAGGGTCTTAGGATACGAGCAGTACGTC.

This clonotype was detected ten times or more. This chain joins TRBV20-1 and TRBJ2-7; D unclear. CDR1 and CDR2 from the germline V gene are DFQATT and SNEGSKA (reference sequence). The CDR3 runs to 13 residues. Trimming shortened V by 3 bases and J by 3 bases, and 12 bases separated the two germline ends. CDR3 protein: CSARYGFNYEQYF. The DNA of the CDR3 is TGCAGTGCTAGGTACGGGTTTAACTACGAGCAGTACTTC.

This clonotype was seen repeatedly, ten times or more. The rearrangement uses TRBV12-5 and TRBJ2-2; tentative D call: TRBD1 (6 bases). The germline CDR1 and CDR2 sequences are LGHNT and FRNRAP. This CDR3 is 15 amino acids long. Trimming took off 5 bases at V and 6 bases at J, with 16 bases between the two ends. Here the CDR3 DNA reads TGTGCTAGTGGTCCCGAATACAGGGTCGCCGGGGAGCTGTTTTTT. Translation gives CASGPEYRVAGELFF.